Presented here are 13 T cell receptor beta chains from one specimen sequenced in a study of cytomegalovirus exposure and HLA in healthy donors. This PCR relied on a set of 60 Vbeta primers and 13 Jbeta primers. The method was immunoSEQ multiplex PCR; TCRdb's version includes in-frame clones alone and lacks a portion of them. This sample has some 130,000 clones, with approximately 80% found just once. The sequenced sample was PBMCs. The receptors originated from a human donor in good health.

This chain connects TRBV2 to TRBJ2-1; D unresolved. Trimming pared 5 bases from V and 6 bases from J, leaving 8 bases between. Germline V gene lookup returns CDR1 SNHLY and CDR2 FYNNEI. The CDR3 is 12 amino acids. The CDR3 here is CASSLESNEQFF. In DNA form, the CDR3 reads TGTGCCAGCAGTTTGGAGAGCAATGAGCAGTTCTTC.

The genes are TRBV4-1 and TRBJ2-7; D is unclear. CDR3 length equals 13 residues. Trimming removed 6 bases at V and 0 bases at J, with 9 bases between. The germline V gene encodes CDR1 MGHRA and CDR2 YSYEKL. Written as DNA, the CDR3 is TGCGCCAGCAGTCCAGGCTACTCCTACGAGCAGTACTTC. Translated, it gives CASSPGYSYEQYF.

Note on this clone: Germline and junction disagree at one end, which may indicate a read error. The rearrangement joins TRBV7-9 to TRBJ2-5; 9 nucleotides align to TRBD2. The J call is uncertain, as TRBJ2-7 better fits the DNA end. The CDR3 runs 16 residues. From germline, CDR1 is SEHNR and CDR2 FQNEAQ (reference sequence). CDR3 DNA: TGTTCCAGCAGAGGGGTCCCGGCGGGGGGGCCCTACGAGCAGTACTTC. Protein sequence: CSSRGVPAGGPYEQYF.

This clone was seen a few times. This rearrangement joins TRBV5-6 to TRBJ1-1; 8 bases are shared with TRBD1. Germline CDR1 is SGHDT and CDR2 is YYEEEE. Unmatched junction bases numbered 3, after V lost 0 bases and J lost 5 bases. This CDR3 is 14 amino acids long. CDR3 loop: CASSLETGGTEAFF. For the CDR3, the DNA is TGTGCCAGCAGCTTGGAAACAGGGGGTACTGAAGCTTTCTTT. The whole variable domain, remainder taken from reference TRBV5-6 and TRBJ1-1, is DAGVTQSPTHLIKTRGQQVTLRCSPKSGHDTVSWYQQALGQGPQFIFQYYEEEERQRGNFPDRFSGHQFPNYSSELNVNALLLGDSALYLCASSLETGGTEAFFGQGTRLTVV.

CDR3 bases: TGCGCCAGCAGTCAGGAAGGAAACACCATATATTTT. Translating gives CASSQEGNTIYF. The J gene is TRBJ1-3, the V gene TRBV5-1, with unresolved D. The CDR3 runs 12 residues. V was shortened by 5 bases and J by 4 bases, with 7 bases between the two germline ends. CDR1 is SGHRS and CDR2 is YFSETQ in the germline V gene.

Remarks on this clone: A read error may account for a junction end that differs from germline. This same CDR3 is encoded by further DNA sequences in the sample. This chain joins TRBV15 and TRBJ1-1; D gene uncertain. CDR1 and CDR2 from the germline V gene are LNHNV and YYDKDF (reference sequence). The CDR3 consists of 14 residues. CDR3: CATSRVQVGTEAFF. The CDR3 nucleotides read TGTGCCACCAGCAGAGTTCAGGTCGGCACTGAGGCTTTCTTT.

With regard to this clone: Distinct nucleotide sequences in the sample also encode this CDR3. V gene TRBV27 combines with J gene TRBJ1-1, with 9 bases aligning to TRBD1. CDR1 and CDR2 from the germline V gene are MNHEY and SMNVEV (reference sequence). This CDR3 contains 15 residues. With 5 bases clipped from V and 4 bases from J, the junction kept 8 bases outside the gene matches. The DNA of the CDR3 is TGTGCCAGCAGTCCCGGGACAGGGTTGTCCACTGAAGCTTTCTTT. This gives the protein CASSPGTGLSTEAFF.

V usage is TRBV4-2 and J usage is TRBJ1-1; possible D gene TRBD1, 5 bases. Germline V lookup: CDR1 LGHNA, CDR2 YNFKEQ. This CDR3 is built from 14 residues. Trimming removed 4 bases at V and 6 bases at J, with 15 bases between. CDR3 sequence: CASSPVRGGAEAFF. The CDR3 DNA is TGTGCCAGCAGCCCGGTACGGGGGGGGGCTGAAGCTTTCTTT.

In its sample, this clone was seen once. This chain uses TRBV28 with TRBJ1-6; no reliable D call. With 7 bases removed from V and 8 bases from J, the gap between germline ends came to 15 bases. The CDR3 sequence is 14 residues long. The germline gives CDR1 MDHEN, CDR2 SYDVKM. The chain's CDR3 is CASIDYPSYSPLHF. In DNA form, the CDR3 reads TGTGCCAGCATAGACTACCCCTCCTATTCACCCCTCCACTTT.

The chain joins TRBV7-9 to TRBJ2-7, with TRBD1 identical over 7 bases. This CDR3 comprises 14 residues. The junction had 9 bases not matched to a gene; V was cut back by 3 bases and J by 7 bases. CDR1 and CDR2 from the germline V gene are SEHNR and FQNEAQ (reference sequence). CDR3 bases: TGTGCCAGCAGCTTCCCAGGGGGAATCCAGGAGCAGTACTTC. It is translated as CASSFPGGIQEQYF.

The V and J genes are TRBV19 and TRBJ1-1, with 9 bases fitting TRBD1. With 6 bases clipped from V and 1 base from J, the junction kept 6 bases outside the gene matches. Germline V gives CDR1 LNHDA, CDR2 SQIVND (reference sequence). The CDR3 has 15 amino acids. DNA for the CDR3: TGTGCCAGTAGGCAACCGGGACAGGGGAACACTGAAGCTTTCTTT. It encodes CASRQPGQGNTEAFF.

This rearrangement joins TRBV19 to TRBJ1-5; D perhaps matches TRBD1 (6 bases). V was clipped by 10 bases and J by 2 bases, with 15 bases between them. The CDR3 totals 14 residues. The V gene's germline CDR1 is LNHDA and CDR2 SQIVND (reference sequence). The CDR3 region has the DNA TGTGCCACCTGGCACAGGGCGGGCAATCAGCCCCAGCATTTT. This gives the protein CATWHRAGNQPQHF.

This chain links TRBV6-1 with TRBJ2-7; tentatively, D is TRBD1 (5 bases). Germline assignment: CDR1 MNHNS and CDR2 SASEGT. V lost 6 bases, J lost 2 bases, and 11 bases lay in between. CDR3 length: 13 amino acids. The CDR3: CASSSGSTYEQYF. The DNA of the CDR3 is TGTGCCAGCAGCTCAGGGTCCACCTACGAGCAGTACTTC.